The 8 T cell receptor beta chains listed next were all sequenced from one sample in a study of shared clonotypes between healthy human individuals. Sequencing used immunoSEQ multiplex PCR; TCRdb keeps in-frame clones, though not all of them. The data hold over a million clones, with 98% observed a single time. Sequencing was performed on naive CD4+ T cells sorted from blood. Subset reported: CD45RA+ positively selected. These receptors originate from a man aged 30 to 39 in good health.

This chain connects TRBV7-8 to TRBJ2-1; no definite D call. This CDR3 is built from 15 residues. CDR1 SGHVS and CDR2 FQNEAQ come from the germline V gene. V was trimmed by 4 bases and J by 9 bases, leaving 19 bases between them. The DNA for the CDR3 is TGTGCCAGCAGCTGGATAAGCTCCCTTTACGGTGAGCAGTTCTTC. It is translated as CASSWISSLYGEQFF.

The rearrangement links TRBV15 to TRBJ2-6; 11 bases line up with TRBD1. With 2 bases clipped from V and 0 bases from J, the junction kept 6 bases outside the gene matches. From germline, CDR1 is LNHNV and CDR2 YYDKDF (reference sequence). The CDR3 covers 19 residues. The CDR3 sequence: CATSRFGQGAISGANVLTF. The CDR3 nucleotides read TGTGCCACCAGCAGATTCGGACAGGGGGCGATCTCTGGGGCCAACGTCCTGACTTTC.

The chain couples TRBV4-3 to TRBJ2-7; 7 positions agree with TRBD2. This CDR3 comprises 14 residues. V was clipped by 4 bases and J by 1 base; unmatched bases: 4. Germline CDR1 LGHNA, CDR2 YSLEER. The CDR3 protein is CASSRTSRSYEQYF. The CDR3 nucleotides read TGCGCCAGCAGCCGGACTAGTCGGTCCTACGAGCAGTACTTC.

CDR3: CASSPDRVNYGYTF. CDR3 coding DNA: TGCGCCAGCAGTCCGGACAGGGTCAACTATGGCTACACCTTC. The chain combines TRBV10-2 with TRBJ1-2, with 8 bases aligning to TRBD1. In germline, CDR1 is WSHSY, CDR2 SAAADI. The CDR3 is 14 residues long. V lost 5 bases and J lost 2; bases outside the gene matches: 4.

V usage is TRBV5-1 and J usage is TRBJ2-5, with D perhaps TRBD1 (5 bases). This CDR3 region has 13 residues. Germline CDR1 is SGHRS and CDR2 is YFSETQ. Trimming stripped 5 bases from V and 2 bases from J, with 10 bases between. The CDR3 nucleotides read TGCGCCAGCAGGAACCAGGGACAAGAGACCCAGTACTTC. Translated, it gives CASRNQGQETQYF.

The chain couples TRBV19 to TRBJ2-2; 9 nucleotides match TRBD1. The CDR3 is 17 residues long. Looked up from germline, CDR1 is LNHDA and CDR2 is SQIVND (reference sequence). V was clipped by 9 bases and J by 2 bases; unmatched bases: 13. The CDR3 DNA is TGTGCCAGCTTCCGGGACAGGGAATCCGCAAACACCGGGGAGCTGTTTTTT. The encoded protein is CASFRDRESANTGELFF.

The chain has TRBV5-6 and TRBJ1-1; D uncertain. Trimming pared 4 bases from V and 4 bases from J, leaving 14 bases between. Germline V CDR1 and CDR2: SGHDT, YYEEEE. This CDR3 has 14 residues. The CDR3 bases are TGTGCCAGCAGCGAACGGGTCATCCTCACTGAAGCTTTCTTT. It codes for CASSERVILTEAFF.

V usage is TRBV15 and J usage is TRBJ2-7; possibly TRBD1 for D (6 bases). The CDR3 has 17 amino acids. V was clipped by 2 bases and J by 3 bases, with 20 bases between them. Germline-derived CDR1 and CDR2 are LNHNV and YYDKDF (reference sequence). CDR3 in DNA: TGTGCCACCAGCAGACCTCAGACAGGTTCTCTCCGCTACGAGCAGTACTTC. Translated: CATSRPQTGSLRYEQYF. The variable domain in full, with the rest retrieved from reference TRBV15 and TRBJ2-7, is DAMVIQNPRYQVTQFGKPVTLSCSQTLNHNVMYWYQQKSSQAPKLLFHYYDKDFNNEADTPDNFQSRRPNTSFCFLDIRSPGLGDTAMYLCATSRPQTGSLRYEQYFGPGTRLTVT.